This T cell receptor beta chain derives from a study of T cell repertoires in cytomegalovirus infection. Study-level background: It was the public TCR beta signatures that indicated both CMV infection and matching HLA type.

Germline lookup yields CDR1 SGHTA and CDR2 FQGNSA. The V gene lost 2 bases and the J gene lost 9 bases, with 8 bases spanning the gap. CDR3 size: 13 residues. Study-level results: Cumulated frequencies of public TCR beta families served to identify carriers of CMV plus the relevant HLA. CMV-specific TCR beta clonotypes restricted by HLA-C dominated the ex vivo response.

This clonotype was observed many times. No antigen is known for it. TCRdb reprocessed the reads via MiXCR and lists one record per CDR3 protein. The sample records 250,000 or so distinct CDR3 sequences, approximately 13% being singletons. This sequence joins TRBV7-2 and TRBJ1-6; D gene unclear. Sequencing input: PBMCs. The sequence came from a human donor in good health (CMV status not recorded). Some clones in this sample may be carry-over from other donors' samples. In DNA form, the CDR3 reads TGTGCCAGCAGCTTATATTTGGGTTCACCCCTCCACTTT. The encoded protein is CASSLYLGSPLHF.